This passage covers 26 T cell receptor beta chains from one sample sequenced in a study of cytomegalovirus exposure and HLA in healthy donors. 13 Jbeta primers and 60 Vbeta primers were used for the PCR. Clones were sequenced by immunoSEQ multiplex PCR, and TCRdb holds only the in-frame ones, with some missing. The profile shows about 180,000 clones, about 75% of them singletons. Sequencing was done on a sample of PBMCs. These receptors were taken from a man aged 35-49 years in good health and CMV-seropositive.

The rearrangement joins TRBV11-2 to TRBJ2-6; possible D gene TRBD1, 6 bases. The CDR3 is made up of 19 amino acids. Germline CDR1 and CDR2: SGHAT and FQNNGV. Trimming shortened V by 2 bases and J by 0 bases, and 17 bases separated the two germline ends. For the CDR3, the DNA is TGTGCCAGCAGCTTAAGGGGCAGGGGATCCTCCTCTGGGGCCAACGTCCTGACTTTC. It is translated as CASSLRGRGSSSGANVLTF. Drawing the rest from reference TRBV11-2 and TRBJ2-6, the complete variable domain is EAGVAQSPRYKIIEKRQSVAFWCNPISGHATLYWYQQILGQGPKLLIQFQNNGVVDDSQLPKDRFSAERLKGVDSTLKIQPAKLEDSAVYLCASSLRGRGSSSGANVLTFGAGSRLTVL.

This clone showed up just once. The chain joins TRBV11-2 to TRBJ2-1; 13 positions match TRBD2. The CDR3 totals 15 residues. Germline lookup yields CDR1 SGHAT and CDR2 FQNNGV. Trimming took 6 bases from V and 3 from J; bases not matched to a gene: 2. The CDR3 DNA reads as TGTGCCAGCAGACTAGCGGGAGGGGACTACAATGAGCAGTTCTTC. It is translated as CASRLAGGDYNEQFF.

This sequence joins TRBV12-5 and TRBJ1-4, with D unclear. This CDR3 is 16 amino acids long. The germline V gene has CDR1 LGHNT and CDR2 FRNRAP. V gave up 0 bases and J gave up 0 bases, with 8 bases separating them. The CDR3 DNA reads as TGTGCTAGTGGTTTGGTAGAGGGAACAACTAATGAAAAACTGTTTTTT. Translating gives CASGLVEGTTNEKLFF.

This clone was counted once. An end of the junction does not agree with germline; a read error may underlie this. The gene calls are TRBV5-1 and TRBJ2-4; a possible D gene is TRBD2 (6 bases). The CDR3 spans 14 residues. Germline V CDR1 and CDR2: SGHRS, YFSETQ. CDR3 DNA sequence: TGCGCCAGCAGCTCGAAGCAGGGAGGAAACAGTCAGTACTTC. Translation gives CASSSKQGGNSQYF.

The V and J genes are TRBV19 and TRBJ2-1, with 11 positions matching TRBD1. Germline trimming cut 5 bases from V and 6 bases from J; bases unmatched to any gene: 6. This CDR3 has 15 amino acids. Germline V lookup: CDR1 LNHDA, CDR2 SQIVND (reference sequence). DNA for the CDR3: TGTGCCAGTAGTGCTGGAGGGACAGGGGGCAATGAGCAGTTCTTC. The encoded protein is CASSAGGTGGNEQFF.

The CDR3 is CASYEIGRASNEQFF. CDR3 sequence (DNA): TGCGCCAGCTATGAAATCGGGAGGGCCTCCAATGAGCAGTTCTTC. The chain couples TRBV5-1 to TRBJ2-1, with TRBD2 identical over 8 bases. The V gene end was trimmed by 7 bases and the J gene end by 6 bases; junction bases not matched to a gene: 12. Germline V gene sequence: CDR1 SGHRS, CDR2 YFSETQ. CDR3 length: 15 residues.

This clone was seen a few times. The chain joins TRBV5-6 to TRBJ1-1, with unresolved D. V gave up 1 base and J gave up 3 bases, with 4 bases separating them. The germline V gene has CDR1 SGHDT and CDR2 YYEEEE. The CDR3 sequence is 12 residues long. The CDR3 DNA reads as TGTGCCAGCAGCTTGCAGGACACTGAAGCTTTCTTT. Protein: CASSLQDTEAFF.

The gene calls are TRBV29-1 and TRBJ2-1; D is possibly TRBD2 (5 bases). The ends were cut back, 7 bases at V and 8 bases at J, with 12 bases in the middle. The CDR3 is 11 amino acids. Germline V gene sequence: CDR1 SQVTM, CDR2 ANQGSEA. CDR3 nucleotide sequence: TGCAGCGCCAAGGAAGCGGATGAGCAGTTCTTC. Its protein product is CSAKEADEQFF.

The J gene is TRBJ2-3, the V gene TRBV7-2; TRBD2 matches at 16 bases. J lost 4 bases, V lost 3 bases, and 10 bases had no gene match. CDR3 length equals 19 residues. Germline CDR1 is SGHTA and CDR2 is FQGNSA. As DNA, the CDR3 is TGTGCCAGCAGCTTTCTCAACCAGGGACTAGCGGGAGGGGCAGATACGCAGTATTTT. The encoded protein is CASSFLNQGLAGGADTQYF.

The chain links TRBV28 to TRBJ2-5; perhaps TRBD1 as D (5 bases). The DNA end is a closer match to TRBJ2-7, so the J assignment may be wrong. CDR3 length equals 19 residues. Per germline, CDR1 MDHEN and CDR2 SYDVKM. The CDR3 region has the DNA TGTGCCAGCAGTTTTGGGGCTCGATGGGAACGGATAATGGCCTACGAGCAGTACTTC. This codes for CASSFGARWERIMAYEQYF.

A single count supports this clone. The gene calls are TRBV11-1 and TRBJ2-2; D is unclear. Looked up from germline, CDR1 is SGHAT and CDR2 is FQDESV (reference sequence). This CDR3 is 14 amino acids long. Trimming took off 1 base at V and 5 bases at J, with 8 bases between the two ends. In DNA, the CDR3 is TGTGCCAGCAGCTTAGGGCCCAAAACCGGGGAGCTGTTTTTT. This gives the protein CASSLGPKTGELFF.

The chain combines TRBV5-1 with TRBJ2-5; TRBD1 agrees at 10 bases. The CDR3 spans 15 residues. V trimming: 3 bases; J trimming: 5 bases; junction bases outside the gene matches: 7. Per the germline V gene, CDR1 is SGHRS and CDR2 is YFSETQ. The CDR3 loop is CASSSGTGEWETQYF. The CDR3 nucleotides are TGCGCCAGCAGCTCCGGGACAGGGGAGTGGGAGACCCAGTACTTC.

The genes are TRBV19 and TRBJ1-5, with D possibly being TRBD1 (5 bases). The germline CDR1 and CDR2 sequences are LNHDA and SQIVND (reference sequence). The CDR3 sequence is 14 residues long. The V end was cut by 3 bases, the J end by 7 bases, with 13 bases between. DNA of the CDR3: TGTGCCAGTAGTATGGCAGGGCTGGGGCAGCCCCAGCATTTT. It encodes CASSMAGLGQPQHF.

V is TRBV7-8 and J is TRBJ2-1; 10 bases agree with TRBD2. This CDR3 has 16 residues. Germline values: CDR1 SGHVS, CDR2 FQNEAQ. V shed 2 bases, J shed 8 bases, and the junction held 9 bases outside the gene matches. For the CDR3, the DNA is TGTGCCAGCAGCTTATGGTCTAGCGGGAGTATTCATGAGCAGTTCTTC. Translating it yields CASSLWSSGSIHEQFF.

The chain recombines TRBV7-9 with TRBJ2-5, with 9 bases fitting TRBD1. CDR3 length: 16 residues. CDR1 and CDR2 (germline): SEHNR, FQNEAQ (reference sequence). Losses at the gene ends were 4 bases for V and 5 bases for J; bases not matched to a gene: 11. In DNA form, the CDR3 reads TGTGCCAGCAGCTCCCCCGGGACAGGGTTTGGGGAGACCCAGTACTTC. Translating it yields CASSSPGTGFGETQYF.

CDR3 DNA: TGTGCCTGGAGGGCACAGGGCTATAATTCACCCCTCCACTTT. This encodes CAWRAQGYNSPLHF. V usage is TRBV30 and J usage is TRBJ1-6; D perhaps matches TRBD1 (6 bases). There are 14 residues in the CDR3. Germline V gene data show CDR1 as GTSNPN and CDR2 as SVGIG (reference sequence). V lost 3 bases and J 3 bases, leaving 9 bases between the germline ends.

V and J are TRBV4-2 and TRBJ2-5; 11 bases match TRBD2. The J call could be wrong; TRBJ2-7 is a better fit for the DNA end. The CDR3 sequence is 16 residues long. Germline V gene data show CDR1 as LGHNA and CDR2 as YNFKEQ. As DNA, the CDR3 is TGTGCCAGCAGCCACCTACTAGCGGGAGTAACCTACGAGCAGTACTTC. Amino acids: CASSHLLAGVTYEQYF.

This clone was recorded only once. The chain uses TRBV6-5 and TRBJ2-3, with D possibly being TRBD2 (6 bases). V was cut by 0 bases and J by 1 base, with 8 bases left in between. The CDR3 has 15 residues. Germline V gene sequence: CDR1 MNHEY, CDR2 SVGAGI. CDR3 region: CASSYSGGGTDTQYF. CDR3 DNA: TGTGCCAGCAGTTACTCAGGCGGGGGCACAGATACGCAGTATTTT.

This chain joins TRBV7-8 and TRBJ2-2, with 7 nucleotides matching TRBD1. CDR1 and CDR2 from the germline V gene are SGHVS and FQNEAQ. The CDR3 is 14 amino acids. V lost 5 bases and J lost 5; bases outside the gene matches: 5. CDR3 residues: CASSRDSKTGELFF. CDR3 coding DNA: TGTGCCAGCAGCCGGGACAGTAAGACCGGGGAGCTGTTTTTT.

This chain uses TRBV7-9 with TRBJ2-3, with 7 bases fitting TRBD1. Germline loops: CDR1 SEHNR, CDR2 FQNEAQ (reference sequence). The CDR3 runs 16 residues. V was clipped by 4 bases and J by 0 bases; unmatched bases: 7. The CDR3 DNA reads TGTGCCAGCAGCTCTACCGGGACAGCTAGCACAGATACGCAGTATTTT. It translates to CASSSTGTASTDTQYF.

V gene TRBV10-3 combines with J gene TRBJ1-3; no firm D call. The J call could be wrong; TRBJ2-2 is a better fit for the DNA end. This CDR3 is built from 14 residues. Germline lookup yields CDR1 ENHRY and CDR2 SYGVKD. Here the CDR3 DNA reads TGTGCCATCAATGGGTTGGCGAACACCGGGGAGCTGTTTTTT. Amino acids: CAINGLANTGELFF.

The count of this clone is one. The chain couples TRBV6-1 to TRBJ1-2; the D gene is possibly TRBD1 (6 bases). CDR1 is MNHNS, CDR2 SASEGT, per germline. V was cut by 2 bases and J by 5 bases, with 15 bases left in between. This CDR3 is 15 amino acids long. The CDR3 here is CASSESLWDTYGYTF. CDR3 in DNA: TGTGCCAGCAGTGAAAGTCTGTGGGACACGTATGGCTACACCTTC.

V gene TRBV18 combines with J gene TRBJ1-5, with 10 bases aligning to TRBD1. V dropped 4 bases and J dropped 5; count of bases not matched to a gene: 2. Germline V lookup: CDR1 KGHSH, CDR2 LQKENI. CDR3 size: 14 residues. CDR3 loop: CASSRDRGHQPQHF. CDR3 in DNA: TGTGCCAGCTCACGGGACAGGGGACATCAGCCCCAGCATTTT.

This rearrangement joins TRBV29-1 to TRBJ2-5; TRBD2 matches at 8 bases. The DNA end is a closer match to TRBJ2-7, so the J assignment may be wrong. This CDR3 spans 15 amino acids. CDR1 is SQVTM and CDR2 is ANQGSEA in the germline V gene. CDR3 region: CSVGGVVAGTYEQYF. CDR3 DNA: TGCAGCGTTGGGGGGGTGGTAGCGGGAACCTACGAGCAGTACTTC.

This chain joins TRBV5-1 and TRBJ2-2, with 7 bases matching TRBD1. The V segment lost 4 bases and the J segment 0 bases; nucleotides outside the gene matches: 6. The CDR3 loop spans 16 amino acids. Germline loops: CDR1 SGHRS, CDR2 YFSETQ. CDR3 bases: TGCGCCAGCAGCCGCGGACAGGCGACGAACACCGGGGAGCTGTTTTTT. Translating gives CASSRGQATNTGELFF.

This clone was counted a single time. The chain couples TRBV28 to TRBJ2-5; 9 bases match TRBD1. The last part of the DNA fits TRBJ2-7 better; the J call may be wrong. CDR3 size: 13 residues. Germline CDR1 is MDHEN and CDR2 is SYDVKM. The CDR3 loop reads CASSSGQGYEQYF. CDR3 nucleotide sequence: TGTGCCAGCAGTTCGGGACAGGGCTACGAGCAGTACTTC.